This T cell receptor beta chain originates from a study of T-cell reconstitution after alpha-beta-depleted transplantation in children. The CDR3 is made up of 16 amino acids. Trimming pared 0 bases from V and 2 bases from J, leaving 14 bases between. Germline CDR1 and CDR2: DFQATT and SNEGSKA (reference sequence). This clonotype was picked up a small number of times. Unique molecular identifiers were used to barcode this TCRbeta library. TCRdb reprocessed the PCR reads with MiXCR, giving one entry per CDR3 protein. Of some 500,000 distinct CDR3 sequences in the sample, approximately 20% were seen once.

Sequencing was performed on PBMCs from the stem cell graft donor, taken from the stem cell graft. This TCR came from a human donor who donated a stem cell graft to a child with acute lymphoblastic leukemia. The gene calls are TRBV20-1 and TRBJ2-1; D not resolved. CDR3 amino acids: CSARDPDSNAYNEQFF. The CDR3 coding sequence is TGCAGTGCTAGAGATCCCGACTCAAACGCCTACAATGAGCAGTTCTTC.